Listed below are T cell receptor beta chains from one sample, sequenced in a study of PD-1 blockade in classical Hodgkin lymphoma. The data were produced by immunoSEQ multiplex PCR, yet TCRdb's version contains in-frame clones alone and is incomplete. The profile shows under 110,000 clones, around 89% of them singletons. The sequenced sample was peripheral blood mononuclear cells (PBMCs), obtained before the second cycle of nivolumab. These receptors originate from a human donor with classical Hodgkin lymphoma. The CDR3 runs from the conserved cysteine through the conserved F or W. D genes are given only for firm matches. Clone size, where shown, is once, few, many, or a class for clones that have expanded.

D gene,V gene,clone size,J gene,CDR3 protein,CDR3 DNA
TRBD1,TRBV19,once,TRBJ2-1,CASSAGTANEQFF,TGTGCCAGTAGCGCCGGGACAGCCAATGAGCAGTTCTTC
.,TRBV28,.,TRBJ2-1,CASTIQWGAYNEQFF,TGTGCCAGCACCATCCAGTGGGGAGCTTACAATGAGCAGTTCTTC
.,TRBV7-8,once,TRBJ1-5,CASSLDLPGTQNQPQHF,TGTGCCAGCAGCTTAGATCTCCCCGGGACGCAGAATCAGCCCCAGCATTTT
TRBD2,TRBV10-2,.,TRBJ2-2,CASRAPRFARLGGRNTGELFF,TGCGCCAGCAGGGCCCCCCGGTTTGCACGTTTGGGCGGGAGGAACACCGGGGAGCTGTTTTTT
.,TRBV5-6,.,TRBJ2-7,CASSTTDFSYEQYF,TGTGCCTCCTCAACGACCGATTTCTCCTACGAGCAGTACTTC
.,TRBV7-2,.,TRBJ1-2,CASSILTGGYGYTF,TGTGCCAGCAGCATCCTCACGGGGGGGTATGGCTACACCTTC
TRBD2,TRBV5-4,.,TRBJ2-5,CASSSSGGAGETQYF,TGTGCCAGCAGCTCGAGCGGGGGGGCGGGAGAGACCCAGTACTTC
TRBD1,TRBV4-2,.,TRBJ2-7,CASSQERQGAISSYEQYF,TGTGCCAGCAGCCAAGAACGGCAGGGGGCCATCAGCTCCTACGAGCAGTACTTC
.,TRBV7-2,.,TRBJ1-2,CASSLASENYGYTF,TGTGCCAGCAGCTTAGCGTCAGAGAACTATGGCTACACCTTC
.,TRBV30,once,TRBJ1-1,CAWSDLGNTEAFF,TGTGCCTGGTCTGACCTGGGGAACACTGAAGCTTTCTTT